Presented here are 19 T cell receptor beta chains from one specimen sequenced in a study of beta chain features in type 1 diabetes. Expressed TCRB transcripts were sequenced after all isolated RNA was converted to cDNA. Profiled with immunoSEQ multiplex PCR; TCRdb holds only in-frame clones, not every one. Of under 400,000 clones listed, approximately 14% are singletons. Sequencing used central memory CD4+ T cells from blood. These TCRs come from a man aged 25 to 40 in good health.

This clone was seen a handful of times. The sample holds other DNA sequences that translate to the same CDR3. V is TRBV7-2 and J is TRBJ2-1, with 8 bases aligning to TRBD2. Germline lookup yields CDR1 SGHTA and CDR2 FQGNSA. V shed 4 bases and J 4 bases; nucleotides not matched to a gene: 6. The CDR3 is 15 amino acids. The CDR3 is CASSSVAGGYNEQFF. The CDR3 DNA follows: TGTGCCAGCAGCTCTGTCGCGGGGGGTTACAATGAGCAGTTCTTC.

The V gene is TRBV6-1, the J gene TRBJ2-5; D gene unclear. V was shortened by 3 bases and J by 4 bases, with 15 bases between the two germline ends. Germline V gives CDR1 MNHNS, CDR2 SASEGT. There are 15 residues in the CDR3. The CDR3 spells CASSDVLRVPETQYF. CDR3 nucleotide sequence: TGTGCCAGCAGTGACGTACTAAGAGTACCAGAGACCCAGTACTTC.

The chain employs TRBV6-1 and TRBJ2-1; perhaps D is TRBD1 or TRBD2 (5 bases each). V was clipped by 4 bases and J by 6 bases, with 13 bases between them. Germline V gene data show CDR1 as MNHNS and CDR2 as SASEGT. The CDR3 has 14 residues. CDR3 in DNA: TGTGCCAGCAGTGTCCGGGAAAGGGGCAATGAGCAGTTCTTC. Translating gives CASSVRERGNEQFF.

Ten or more counts support this clone. The chain carries TRBV19 and TRBJ1-2, with D hard to call. CDR3 length equals 15 residues. The V end lost 3 bases, the J end lost 0 bases, and 11 bases lay between the germline ends. Germline V gene sequence: CDR1 LNHDA, CDR2 SQIVND (reference sequence). Written as DNA, the CDR3 is TGTGCCAGTAGTATGGGAGGGAGAGCTAACTATGGCTACACCTTC. Amino acid sequence: CASSMGGRANYGYTF.

This clone was recorded a few times. The rearrangement links TRBV4-3 to TRBJ2-1; the D is unclear. From germline, CDR1 is LGHNA and CDR2 YSLEER. The CDR3 has 14 amino acids. V was trimmed by 1 base and J by 5 bases, leaving 9 bases between them. CDR3 coding DNA: TGCGCCAGCAGCCAAGGAAACTCGAACAATGAGCAGTTCTTC. Its translation is CASSQGNSNNEQFF.

This chain uses TRBV29-1 with TRBJ2-3, with TRBD2 matching 8 bases. V was pared by 3 bases and J by 2 bases, with 7 bases of the junction left unmatched. CDR1 SQVTM and CDR2 ANQGSEA come from the germline V gene. The CDR3 runs 15 residues. The CDR3 DNA reads as TGCAGCGTTGACTCGGGACTAGGCCTCACAGATACGCAGTATTTT. It yields the protein CSVDSGLGLTDTQYF.

V usage is TRBV11-2 and J usage is TRBJ2-7; weak D call: TRBD1 (6 bases). From germline, CDR1 is SGHAT and CDR2 FQNNGV. This CDR3 spans 15 amino acids. V was clipped by 1 base and J by 0 bases, with 10 bases between them. This chain's CDR3 is CASSLGGQRSYEQYF. The DNA of the CDR3 is TGTGCCAGCAGCTTAGGAGGACAGCGCTCCTACGAGCAGTACTTC. Complete variable domain (other parts from reference TRBV11-2 and TRBJ2-7): EAGVAQSPRYKIIEKRQSVAFWCNPISGHATLYWYQQILGQGPKLLIQFQNNGVVDDSQLPKDRFSAERLKGVDSTLKIQPAKLEDSAVYLCASSLGGQRSYEQYFGPGTRLTVT.

In this sample, this clone turned up a few times. The gene calls are TRBV7-8 and TRBJ1-3, with D tentatively TRBD1 (6 bases). Germline CDR1 reads SGHVS; CDR2 reads FQNEAQ. The CDR3 runs to 15 residues. Trimming stripped 5 bases from V and 0 bases from J, with 11 bases between. Written as DNA, the CDR3 is TGTGCCAGCAGCCGGCCAGGGGTCTCTGGAAACACCATATATTTT. Residues: CASSRPGVSGNTIYF.

V usage is TRBV14 and J usage is TRBJ2-2; no firm D call. There are 14 residues in the CDR3. Germline V CDR1 and CDR2: SGHDN, FVKESK. V was clipped by 2 bases and J by 5 bases, with 9 bases between them. The CDR3, as DNA: TGTGCCAGCAGCCAAATCGTGAGAACCGGGGAGCTGTTTTTT. It yields the protein CASSQIVRTGELFF.

The rearrangement joins TRBV5-6 to TRBJ2-5, with 13 bases identical to TRBD2. Unmatched junction bases numbered 10, after V lost 0 bases and J lost 8 bases. The CDR3 sequence is 17 residues long. Germline loops: CDR1 SGHDT, CDR2 YYEEEE. CDR3 region: CASSLAGTSGIKRTQYF. DNA of the CDR3: TGTGCCAGCAGCTTGGCCGGGACTAGCGGGATTAAGAGAACCCAGTACTTC.

This clone appeared a few times. This rearrangement joins TRBV30 to TRBJ1-2; TRBD1 matches at 7 bases. J lost 6 bases, V lost 5 bases, and 15 bases had no gene match. CDR3 length equals 15 residues. In germline, CDR1 is GTSNPN, CDR2 SVGIG (reference sequence). In DNA, the CDR3 is TGTGCCTGGTCCGAGGGGGCCCTCAGGGCTGATGGCTACACCTTC. Protein product: CAWSEGALRADGYTF.

The rearrangement links TRBV30 to TRBJ2-3, with 13 bases that match TRBD2. The germline V gene has CDR1 GTSNPN and CDR2 SVGIG (reference sequence). Trimming took 0 bases from V and 4 from J; bases not matched to a gene: 7. The CDR3 totals 17 residues. The CDR3 region is CAWSVPGTSGNSDTQYF. In DNA, the CDR3 is TGTGCCTGGAGTGTCCCAGGGACTAGCGGGAATTCAGATACGCAGTATTTT.

Only a few counts were recorded for this clone. The chain has TRBV18 and TRBJ2-1; D not certain. The germline gives CDR1 KGHSH, CDR2 LQKENI. Trimming shortened V by 3 bases and J by 10 bases, and 10 bases separated the two germline ends. CDR3 length: 12 residues. The CDR3 here is CASSPAEREQFF. As DNA, the CDR3 is TGTGCCAGCTCACCCGCGGAGAGGGAGCAGTTCTTC.

The V call is TRBV18, the J call TRBJ1-1; 8 bases fit TRBD1. After removal of 4 bases from V and 3 bases from J, the junction contained 7 bases not matched to a gene. The CDR3 extends over 15 amino acids. CDR1 and CDR2 (germline): KGHSH, LQKENI. The CDR3 coding sequence is TGTGCCAGCTCACAAAGGACAGGGATGGACACTGAAGCTTTCTTT. It translates to CASSQRTGMDTEAFF.

This clone is classed as medium-sized (0.01 to 0.1%). The chain recombines TRBV14 with TRBJ1-2; D unresolved. CDR3 length: 15 residues. The V end was cut by 4 bases, the J end by 0 bases, with 12 bases between. In germline, CDR1 is SGHDN, CDR2 FVKESK. Here the CDR3 reads CASSPAGGANYGYTF. The CDR3 DNA reads TGTGCCAGCAGCCCCGCCGGAGGAGCTAACTATGGCTACACCTTC.

V is TRBV30 and J is TRBJ1-4; D remains ambiguous. CDR3 length: 15 amino acids. The ends were cut back, 0 bases at V and 8 bases at J, with 16 bases in the middle. Germline V gene sequence: CDR1 GTSNPN, CDR2 SVGIG (reference sequence). The DNA for the CDR3 is TGTGCCTGGAGTGTCCCGGGATCCCGGAGGGAAAAACTGTTTTTT. This codes for CAWSVPGSRREKLFF.

CDR3 nucleotide sequence: TGTGCCAGCAGCCAAGATCCCACTAGCGGGAGCACCGGGGAGCTGTTTTTT. This encodes CASSQDPTSGSTGELFF. The V gene is TRBV4-2, the J gene TRBJ2-2; 11 bases match TRBD2. This CDR3 comprises 17 residues. The V and J ends lost 0 bases and 4 bases, in that order; junction bases with no gene match: 4. CDR1 is LGHNA, CDR2 YNFKEQ, per germline.

The V call is TRBV11-3, the J call TRBJ2-3; the D is unclear. The CDR3 is 11 amino acids. CDR1 SGHNT and CDR2 YENEEA come from the germline V gene. Trimming stripped 2 bases from V and 10 bases from J, with 7 bases between. CDR3: CASSLSFAQYF. For the CDR3, the DNA is TGTGCCAGCAGCTTATCCTTTGCGCAGTATTTT. Complete variable domain (other parts from reference TRBV11-3 and TRBJ2-3): EAGVVQSPRYKIIEKKQPVAFWCNPISGHNTLYWYLQNLGQGPELLIRYENEEAVDDSQLPKDRFSAERLKGVDSTLKIQPAELGDSAVYLCASSLSFAQYFGPGTRLTVL.

About this clone: At one boundary the junction diverges from the germline segment, which might be a read error. The chain is built from TRBV7-7 and TRBJ2-1; maybe TRBD1 (6 bases). The CDR3 covers 17 residues. Germline V CDR1 and CDR2: SSHAT, FNYEAQ (reference sequence). The CDR3, as DNA: TGTGCTAGCAGCTTAGGGGGAGCGAAGAGCTCCTACAATGAGCAGTTCTTC. It codes for CASSLGGAKSSYNEQFF.